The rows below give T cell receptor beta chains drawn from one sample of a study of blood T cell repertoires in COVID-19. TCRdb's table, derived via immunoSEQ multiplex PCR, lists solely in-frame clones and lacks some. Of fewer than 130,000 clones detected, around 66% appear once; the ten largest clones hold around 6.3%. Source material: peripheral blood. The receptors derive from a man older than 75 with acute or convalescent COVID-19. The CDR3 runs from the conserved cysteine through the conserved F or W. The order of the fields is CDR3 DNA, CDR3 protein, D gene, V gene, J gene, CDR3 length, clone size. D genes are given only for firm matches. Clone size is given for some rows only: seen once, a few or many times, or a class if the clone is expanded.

TGCGCCAGCAGCACCGACAGGGGAGGCTACGAGCAGTACTTC,CASSTDRGGYEQYF,TRBD1,TRBV5-1,TRBJ2-7,14,few
TGTGCCAGCAGGAATCAGGGGACAGATACGCAGTATTTT,CASRNQGTDTQYF,NA,TRBV6-5,TRBJ2-3,13,NA
TGTGCCAGCAGCGTAGCCGGGACTAGCGGATACAATGAGCAGTTCTTC,CASSVAGTSGYNEQFF,TRBD2,TRBV9,TRBJ2-1,16,NA
TGTGCCAGTAGTATGGGGCAGGGATTCGAGACCCAGTACTTC,CASSMGQGFETQYF,NA,TRBV19,TRBJ2-5,14,NA
TGTGCCAGCAGCTTAAGCCGTGGGGGGGCAGATACGCAGTATTTT,CASSLSRGGADTQYF,TRBD2,TRBV7-3,TRBJ2-3,15,NA
TGTGCCAGCAGTCAATGGACAGGGATGAACACTGAAGCTTTCTTT,CASSQWTGMNTEAFF,TRBD1,TRBV28,TRBJ1-1,15,NA
TGTGCCAGCATGAGGTATAACATTCAGTACTTC,CASMRYNIQYF,NA,TRBV27,TRBJ2-4,11,NA
TGTGCCAGCAGCTTTACCGGGGGTTACAATGAGCAGTTCTTC,CASSFTGGYNEQFF,NA,TRBV5-8,TRBJ2-1,14,few
TGTGCCAGCAGACGGGGTGCCGACAATCAGCCCCAGCATTTT,CASRRGADNQPQHF,NA,TRBV6-5,TRBJ1-5,14,NA
TGCAGCGTTGGGGACAGTGCGTTGTATGGCTACACCTTC,CSVGDSALYGYTF,TRBD1,TRBV29-1,TRBJ1-2,13,NA
TGTGCCACCGACGCGAGTACGGGAGTGGCCTACAATGAGCAGTTCTTC,CATDASTGVAYNEQFF,NA,TRBV24-1,TRBJ2-1,16,NA
TGTGCCAGCACCCGGCGGCAGGGGGCAAGAGCTGGGGCCAACGTCCTGACTTTC,CASTRRQGARAGANVLTF,TRBD1,TRBV28,TRBJ2-6,18,NA
TGCAGCGTTGCCGAGACGAACACCGGGGAGCTGTTTTTT,CSVAETNTGELFF,NA,TRBV29-1,TRBJ2-2,13,NA
TGTGCCAGCTCAGGACAGGTTCCCGAGCAGTACTTC,CASSGQVPEQYF,TRBD1,TRBV18,TRBJ2-7,12,NA
TGTGCCAGTAGTATTGGACAGGGGGCTTGGGCAGAAATGAACACTGAAGCTTTCTTT,CASSIGQGAWAEMNTEAFF,TRBD1,TRBV19,TRBJ1-1,19,few
TGTGCCAGTAGTAGGACAAATCAGCCCCAGCATTTT,CASSRTNQPQHF,NA,TRBV19,TRBJ1-5,12,NA
TGTGCCAGCAGCGAAGCTAGCGGGAGAACCTACAATGAGCAGTTCTTC,CASSEASGRTYNEQFF,TRBD2,TRBV7-2,TRBJ2-1,16,NA
TGCAGCGACAAGGAGCGGGAGTATGAGCAGTTCTTC,CSDKEREYEQFF,TRBD2,TRBV29-1,TRBJ2-1,12,NA
TGTGCCAGTAGTATGGGCCCCGGGACAGGAGGGGATACGCAGTATTTT,CASSMGPGTGGDTQYF,TRBD1,TRBV19,TRBJ2-3,16,NA
TGCGCCAGCAGCTGGGGGACAGCTGGGGCCAACGTCCTGACTTTC,CASSWGTAGANVLTF,TRBD1,TRBV5-1,TRBJ2-6,15,NA
TGTGCCAGCAGTTTAGGGGCGGGAGGAGAAGAGACCCAGTACTTC,CASSLGAGGEETQYF,TRBD2,TRBV28,TRBJ2-5,15,NA
TGTGCCAGCAGCTTATCAACGGGAACCTCTGGGGCCAACGTCCTGACTTTC,CASSLSTGTSGANVLTF,NA,TRBV7-2,TRBJ2-6,17,few
TGTGCCAGCAGGTTATCAGGGGTTATAGAGATTCGGGACCGGAAACATGAGCAGTTCTTC,CASRLSGVIEIRDRKHEQFF,NA,TRBV28,TRBJ2-1,20,NA
TGTGCCTGGAGTCTAAGGCCCCGACTGACGGGAGGTATTAATGAGCAGTTCTTC,CAWSLRPRLTGGINEQFF,TRBD2,TRBV30,TRBJ2-1,18,NA
TGCGCCAGCAGCTTGAGGCAGGCTGGGGCCAACGTCCTGACTTTC,CASSLRQAGANVLTF,NA,TRBV5-1,TRBJ2-6,15,NA
TGTGCCAGCCGTGAACAAAAAATAGCAGACCTGACCTGGGAGCAGTTCTTC,CASREQKIADLTWEQFF,NA,TRBV7-2,TRBJ2-1,17,few
TGTGCCAGCAGTTTAATGGGACTGTCGTTTATTGACTATGGCTACACCTTC,CASSLMGLSFIDYGYTF,NA,TRBV28,TRBJ1-2,17,few
TGTGCCAGCAGTTCCTTCGACAGGGAGTATAATTCACCCCTCCACTTT,CASSSFDREYNSPLHF,TRBD1,TRBV6-6,TRBJ1-6,16,NA
TGTGCCAGCAGAACAGCGGTTACTAACACCGGGGAGCTGTTTTTT,CASRTAVTNTGELFF,NA,TRBV2,TRBJ2-2,15,once
TGTGCCAGCAGCTTACTAGCGGGAGGGCCCAATTACAATGAGCAGTTCTTC,CASSLLAGGPNYNEQFF,TRBD2,TRBV28,TRBJ2-1,17,NA
TGCGCCAGCAGCCCCGGACAGGGGTGGGCCGAGCAGTACTTC,CASSPGQGWAEQYF,TRBD1,TRBV5-1,TRBJ2-7,14,NA
TGTGCCAGCAGCCAGAGGGACGAGCAGTACTTC,CASSQRDEQYF,NA,TRBV3-1/TRBV3-2,TRBJ2-7,11,NA
TGTGCCAGCAGAGGACGACAGGGCCCCTACAATGAGCAGTTCTTC,CASRGRQGPYNEQFF,NA,TRBV21-1,TRBJ2-1,15,NA
TGTGCCAGCATTACAATCGGGGGGGCCAACGAGCAGTACTTC,CASITIGGANEQYF,TRBD2,TRBV6-5,TRBJ2-7,14,NA
TGTGCCAGCAGTGAAGCGGGGCAAGATGGCTACACCTTC,CASSEAGQDGYTF,NA,TRBV6-1,TRBJ1-2,13,few
TGTGCCAGCAGCGTCCGACCAGGCGGGGAGCTGTTTTTT,CASSVRPGGELFF,NA,TRBV9,TRBJ2-2,13,NA
TGTGCCAGCAGTCAACAGTGGTCTACAGATACGCAGTATTTT,CASSQQWSTDTQYF,NA,TRBV5-4,TRBJ2-3,14,NA
TGTGCCAGCAGCTCCCCCGGGACAGGGAATGAAAAACTGTTTTTT,CASSSPGTGNEKLFF,TRBD1,TRBV11-1,TRBJ1-4,15,NA
TGTGCCAGCAGCCAAGACCTCCATGGAGGGGAGAAGTCCCTCCACTTT,CASSQDLHGGEKSLHF,NA,TRBV4-2,TRBJ1-6,16,NA
TGTGCCAGCAGCTTAGAGACCTCGTTTAGCTATGACACCGGGGAGCTGTTTTTT,CASSLETSFSYDTGELFF,NA,TRBV7-2,TRBJ2-2,18,NA
TGTGCCAGCAGTTTAGGCGGGACAGGGGGTTTGCCCGATGGCTACACCTTC,CASSLGGTGGLPDGYTF,TRBD1,TRBV28,TRBJ1-2,17,NA
TGTGCCAGCAGCCCACAGCAGGTTCCCTACGAGCAGTACTTC,CASSPQQVPYEQYF,NA,TRBV5-6,TRBJ2-7,14,NA
TGTGCCAGCAGTGACAGGAGTACTAGCGGCACAGATACGCAGTATTTT,CASSDRSTSGTDTQYF,NA,TRBV27,TRBJ2-3,16,NA
TGCGCCAGCAGCTTCGGGACAGGGCCCTACAATGAGCAGTTCTTC,CASSFGTGPYNEQFF,TRBD1,TRBV5-1,TRBJ2-1,15,few
TGCGCCAGCAGCCAACGGGACAGGGGACGGGGCGAGCAGTACTTC,CASSQRDRGRGEQYF,TRBD1,TRBV5-1,TRBJ2-7,15,few
TGTGCCAGCAGCTTGAAGGCTTGGACAGAGATCGCGCCACATGAAGCTTTCTTT,CASSLKAWTEIAPHEAFF,NA,TRBV11-2,TRBJ1-1,18,NA
TGTGCCAGCAGCTTAGATCGGGGGGCTAGCGTCCAAGGGGTCTTC,CASSLDRGASVQGVF,NA,TRBV7-8,TRBJ2-1,15,NA